The 15 T cell receptor beta chains listed next were all sequenced from one sample in a study of T cells in localized non-small cell lung cancer. Clones were read by immunoSEQ multiplex PCR, and TCRdb kept only the in-frame ones, dropping some. The sample carries around 36,000 clones, 81% recorded once. The sample here was peripheral blood mononuclear cells, taken before any cancer treatment. These receptors originate from an older male donor with stage II lung adenocarcinoma.

The CDR3 DNA reads TGTGCCAGCATATTCTCTGGGGCCAACGTCCTGACTTTC. Translating it yields CASIFSGANVLTF. This chain connects TRBV7-9 to TRBJ2-6, with D hard to call. V shed 7 bases and J shed 0 bases, with 4 bases lying between them. CDR3 length equals 13 residues. Per germline, CDR1 SEHNR and CDR2 FQNEAQ (reference sequence).

This clone has more than one count but fewer than ten. This rearrangement joins TRBV28 to TRBJ2-7; 8 bases line up with TRBD1. Germline V gene data show CDR1 as MDHEN and CDR2 as SYDVKM. V shed 3 bases, J shed 2 bases, and the junction held 6 bases outside the gene matches. This CDR3 is 15 amino acids long. Here the CDR3 reads CASSLHTGGPYEQYF. In DNA form, the CDR3 reads TGTGCCAGCAGTTTGCATACAGGGGGTCCCTACGAGCAGTACTTC.

A note on this clone: The junction departs from the called germline gene at one end, perhaps through a read error. The V and J genes are TRBV10-2 and TRBJ1-1, with TRBD1 matching 8 bases. This CDR3 is 13 amino acids long. CDR1 and CDR2 from the germline V gene are WSHSY and SAAADI. This CDR3 is CASRDRVKTEAFF. The DNA of the CDR3 is TGCGCCAGCAGGGACAGGGTGAAAACTGAAGCTTTCTTT.

The V call is TRBV9, the J call TRBJ2-5; D gene ambiguous. This CDR3 is 15 amino acids long. CDR1 is SGDLS, CDR2 YYNGEE, per germline. V was cut by 1 base and J by 5 bases, with 15 bases left in between. The CDR3 here is CASSVSLAKWETQYF. As DNA, the CDR3 is TGTGCCAGCAGCGTATCCCTGGCGAAATGGGAGACCCAGTACTTC.

Concerning this clone itself: The junction differs from germline at one of its ends, possibly a read error. The V call is TRBV19, the J call TRBJ1-2; TRBD1 agrees at 8 bases. Germline loops: CDR1 LNHDA, CDR2 SQIVND (reference sequence). The CDR3 spans 12 residues. The CDR3 coding sequence is TGTGCCAGTAGTCCAGGGACAGGTCTGGCGCGCTTC. It codes for CASSPGTGLARF.

By share, this clone ranks as medium-sized. This chain uses TRBV11-3 with TRBJ2-6; D call uncertain. Germline CDR1 and CDR2: SGHNT and YENEEA. Trimming cost V 1 base and J 1 base, with 5 bases left between them. The CDR3 sequence is 15 residues long. The CDR3 reads CASSLGVSGANVLTF. DNA of the CDR3: TGTGCCAGCAGCTTAGGGGTTTCTGGGGCCAACGTCCTGACTTTC.

This chain joins TRBV25-1 and TRBJ2-5; D is possibly TRBD1 (5 bases). This CDR3 contains 16 residues. V was trimmed by 4 bases and J by 5 bases, leaving 20 bases between them. Germline-derived CDR1 and CDR2 are MGHDK and SYGVNS. The CDR3 reads CASSASRQYPRETQYF. The CDR3 DNA sequence: TGTGCCAGCAGTGCCTCCAGACAGTATCCAAGGGAGACCCAGTACTTC.

The CDR3 sequence: CAWSPDTGTMAFF. The CDR3 DNA sequence: TGTGCCTGGAGTCCCGACACAGGGACGATGGCTTTCTTT. This chain connects TRBV30 to TRBJ1-1; maybe TRBD1 (6 bases). Trimming removed 2 bases from V and 11 bases from J, with 18 bases in between. Germline assignment: CDR1 GTSNPN and CDR2 SVGIG (reference sequence). CDR3 length equals 13 residues.

The chain couples TRBV28 to TRBJ1-1; perhaps TRBD1 as D (6 bases). V lost 0 bases and J 3 bases, leaving 11 bases between the germline ends. This CDR3 spans 15 amino acids. Germline V gene lookup returns CDR1 MDHEN and CDR2 SYDVKM. As DNA, the CDR3 is TGTGCCAGCAGTTTATGGGGGGGGGCGGACACTGAAGCTTTCTTT. This gives the protein CASSLWGGADTEAFF.

The rearrangement uses TRBV5-8 and TRBJ1-1; 7 bases map to TRBD1. Germline V gives CDR1 SGHTS, CDR2 YDEGEE. J lost 10 bases, V lost 4 bases, and 7 bases had no gene match. This CDR3 is built from 12 residues. CDR3 bases: TGTGCCAGCAGCCTAAGACAGGGACGAGCTTTCTTT. Translating gives CASSLRQGRAFF.

V gene TRBV5-5 combines with J gene TRBJ1-2, with D tentatively TRBD1 (6 bases). V was clipped by 0 bases and J by 4 bases, with 16 bases between them. There are 16 residues in the CDR3. Germline assignment: CDR1 SGHKS and CDR2 YYEKEE (reference sequence). The CDR3 sequence is CASSLDTTGGVYGYTF. DNA for the CDR3: TGTGCCAGCAGCTTGGATACGACTGGGGGCGTCTATGGCTACACCTTC.

This clone occurred once. The chain has TRBV6-5 and TRBJ1-1; a possible D gene is TRBD1 (5 bases). Deletions cut 2 bases from V and 8 bases from J, with 15 bases between. Germline V gene lookup returns CDR1 MNHEY and CDR2 SVGAGI. The CDR3 runs to 14 residues. CDR3 in amino acids: CASSYGGSTSEAFF. DNA of the CDR3: TGTGCCAGCAGTTACGGGGGGTCAACATCAGAAGCTTTCTTT.

Only one count was recorded for this clone. The rearrangement links TRBV18 to TRBJ1-1; tentative D call: TRBD1 (5 bases). The CDR3 contains 14 residues. V was clipped by 5 bases and J by 4 bases, with 14 bases between them. Germline V gene data show CDR1 as KGHSH and CDR2 as LQKENI. The CDR3 coding sequence is TGTGCCAGCTCAGACCAAGGGACTACCACTGAAGCTTTCTTT. Residues: CASSDQGTTTEAFF.

V and J are TRBV4-1 and TRBJ2-3; no definite D call. The CDR3 is 14 amino acids. V was pared by 4 bases and J by 2 bases, with 10 bases between. Germline V gene lookup returns CDR1 MGHRA and CDR2 YSYEKL. This CDR3 is CASSPRPSTDTQYF. The CDR3 DNA follows: TGCGCCAGCAGCCCTCGGCCCTCCACAGATACGCAGTATTTT.

The chain carries TRBV7-9 and TRBJ1-1; 7 nucleotides match TRBD1. The germline V gene has CDR1 SEHNR and CDR2 FQNEAQ (reference sequence). V gave up 5 bases and J gave up 9 bases; unmatched junction bases: 18. The CDR3 is 16 amino acids. CDR3 in amino acids: CASSHNAHRGGQQAFF. CDR3 DNA sequence: TGTGCCAGCAGCCATAATGCCCACCGGGGGGGACAGCAAGCTTTCTTT.